The 24 T cell receptor beta chains given below trace back to one sample, sequenced in a study of OX40 agonist ivuxolimab in advanced cancers. Assay: immunoSEQ multiplex PCR; the TCRdb copy retains only in-frame clones and omits some. The sample records about 37,000 clones, more than 85% being singletons. The source was CD4+ or CD8+ T cells sorted from blood, collected in a trial of the OX40 agonist ivuxolimab. These TCRs come from an adult with an advanced solid tumor such as melanoma, head and neck, liver or kidney cancer.

V and J are TRBV5-6 and TRBJ1-2; D is ambiguous. This CDR3 comprises 11 residues. Germline CDR1 reads SGHDT; CDR2 reads YYEEEE. With 2 bases removed from V and 12 bases from J, the gap between germline ends came to 11 bases. The CDR3 region is CASSLGTYHTF. The CDR3 coding sequence is TGTGCCAGCAGCTTAGGAACATATCACACCTTC.

The chain is built from TRBV4-1 and TRBJ2-1; 11 positions agree with TRBD2. V lost 3 bases to trimming and J lost 6 bases; unmatched junction nucleotides: 4. The CDR3 runs to 15 residues. Germline CDR1 reads MGHRA; CDR2 reads YSYEKL. DNA of the CDR3: TGCGCCAGCAGCCATTTAGCGGGGGGGGGCAATGAGCAGTTCTTC. Translation: CASSHLAGGGNEQFF.

This chain uses TRBV2 with TRBJ2-6, with a tentative D call TRBD1 (5 bases). V lost 3 bases and J 4 bases, leaving 22 bases between the germline ends. Germline V CDR1 and CDR2: SNHLY, FYNNEI. CDR3 length: 19 amino acids. The CDR3 DNA reads as TGTGCCAGCAGTGATACCCTTCGGCAGGGTGATTTGGGGGCCAACGTCCTGACTTTC. The encoded protein is CASSDTLRQGDLGANVLTF.

The genes are TRBV5-4 and TRBJ2-2; 11 positions agree with TRBD2. The CDR3 extends over 16 amino acids. The germline V gene has CDR1 SGHNT and CDR2 YYREEE (reference sequence). With V trimmed by 4 bases and J by 7 bases, 9 bases remained unmatched. The CDR3: CASSPDSGGALGELFF. CDR3 bases: TGTGCCAGCAGCCCTGATAGCGGGGGGGCCCTCGGGGAGCTGTTTTTT.

This chain uses TRBV6-5 with TRBJ2-7; D may correspond to TRBD1 or TRBD2 (5 bases each). V lost 8 bases to trimming and J lost 6 bases, with 20 bases between them. The germline gives CDR1 MNHEY, CDR2 SVGAGI. The CDR3 is made up of 14 amino acids. CDR3 region: CASAGTQFTGEQYF. CDR3 coding DNA: TGTGCCAGCGCCGGGACCCAATTTACTGGCGAGCAGTACTTC.

The rearrangement joins TRBV11-3 to TRBJ2-7; tentative D call: TRBD1 (7 bases). Germline CDR1 reads SGHNT; CDR2 reads YENEEA. The ends were cut back, 4 bases at V and 0 bases at J, with 16 bases in the middle. The CDR3 contains 16 residues. CDR3 region: CASSSGGTASSYEQYF. CDR3 bases: TGTGCCAGCAGCTCAGGCGGGACAGCAAGCTCCTACGAGCAGTACTTC. Using reference TRBV11-3 and TRBJ2-7 for the parts outside the CDR3, the full variable domain is EAGVVQSPRYKIIEKKQPVAFWCNPISGHNTLYWYLQNLGQGPELLIRYENEEAVDDSQLPKDRFSAERLKGVDSTLKIQPAELGDSAVYLCASSSGGTASSYEQYFGPGTRLTVT.

Only a few counts were recorded for this clone. The rearrangement uses TRBV6-6 and TRBJ1-6; no firm D call. Trimming took 7 bases from V and 10 from J, leaving 14 bases between them. CDR1 MNHNY and CDR2 SVGAGI come from the germline V gene (reference sequence). The CDR3 is 13 residues long. In nucleotides, the CDR3 is TGTGCCAGCACCCCAGGAGGTCAGTCACCCCTCCACTTT. It yields the protein CASTPGGQSPLHF.

The genes are TRBV19 and TRBJ1-1; the D is unclear. V was shortened by 6 bases and J by 8 bases, with 10 bases between the two germline ends. CDR3 size: 11 residues. In germline, CDR1 is LNHDA, CDR2 SQIVND (reference sequence). CDR3 bases: TGTGCCAGTAGGGCGGAGGGAGAAGCTTTCTTT. Protein: CASRAEGEAFF.

The chain has TRBV19 and TRBJ2-5; TRBD2 agrees at 9 bases. Germline assignment: CDR1 LNHDA and CDR2 SQIVND (reference sequence). The CDR3 has 16 residues. Unmatched junction bases numbered 6, after V lost 3 bases and J lost 1 base. CDR3 in amino acids: CASSMERGDPQETQYF. CDR3 nucleotide sequence: TGTGCCAGTAGTATGGAGCGGGGGGACCCCCAAGAGACCCAGTACTTC.

This chain uses TRBV5-1 with TRBJ1-1, with D uncertain. CDR1 and CDR2 (germline): SGHRS, YFSETQ. V gave up 2 bases and J gave up 3 bases, with 5 bases separating them. The CDR3 loop spans 12 amino acids. The chain's CDR3 is CASSLKDTEAFF. DNA of the CDR3: TGCGCCAGCAGCTTAAAGGACACTGAAGCTTTCTTT.

This chain joins TRBV19 and TRBJ2-7; tentatively, D is TRBD2 (5 bases). The V and J ends lost 3 bases and 5 bases respectively, with 8 bases between them. CDR1 LNHDA and CDR2 SQIVND come from the germline V gene (reference sequence). CDR3 length: 12 residues. Written as DNA, the CDR3 is TGTGCCAGTAGTATCCCCGGGAACGAGCAGTACTTC. Protein sequence: CASSIPGNEQYF.

The chain's CDR3 is CASSSGQNYGYTF. The DNA of the CDR3 is TGTGCCAGCAGCTCGGGACAGAACTATGGCTACACCTTC. This chain links TRBV5-6 with TRBJ1-2; 7 bases are a match to TRBD1. The CDR3 covers 13 residues. Germline loops: CDR1 SGHDT, CDR2 YYEEEE. V lost 3 bases and J lost 2; bases outside the gene matches: 1.

This clone has only one observation. V usage is TRBV7-9 and J usage is TRBJ2-5; D might be TRBD2 (6 bases). The CDR3 totals 13 residues. The germline gives CDR1 SEHNR, CDR2 FQNEAQ (reference sequence). V was shortened by 4 bases and J by 4 bases, with 10 bases between the two germline ends. In DNA, the CDR3 is TGTGCCAGCAGCTCCGGCGGGATAGAGACCCAGTACTTC. Translation gives CASSSGGIETQYF.

The J gene is TRBJ2-2, the V gene TRBV6-1; 7 bases fit TRBD2. Germline V gene sequence: CDR1 MNHNS, CDR2 SASEGT. V shed 1 base and J 4 bases; nucleotides not matched to a gene: 0. This CDR3 spans 14 amino acids. In DNA, the CDR3 is TGTGCCAGCAGTGAAGGGACTAGCACCGGGGAGCTGTTTTTT. Translating gives CASSEGTSTGELFF.

The rearrangement joins TRBV25-1 to TRBJ2-5; no clear D. Trimming shortened V by 5 bases and J by 5 bases, and 12 bases separated the two germline ends. This CDR3 is built from 13 residues. Germline V lookup: CDR1 MGHDK, CDR2 SYGVNS. The CDR3 reads CASSSRYWETQYF. As DNA, the CDR3 is TGTGCCAGCAGTTCGCGATATTGGGAGACCCAGTACTTC.

The rearrangement uses TRBV6-6 and TRBJ2-2; either TRBD1 or TRBD2 may supply D (5 bases each). Trimming stripped 5 bases from V and 6 bases from J, with 16 bases between. The CDR3 length is 15 residues. Germline V CDR1 and CDR2: MNHNY, SVGAGI (reference sequence). The CDR3 loop reads CASSPGRLKAGELFF. The CDR3 nucleotides read TGTGCCAGCAGTCCAGGGAGATTGAAAGCCGGGGAGCTGTTTTTT.

The gene calls are TRBV7-8 and TRBJ2-3; no clear D gene. The CDR3 runs to 16 residues. Between the trimmed V and J ends, which lost 3 bases and 4 bases, there was a span of 17 bases. CDR1 SGHVS and CDR2 FQNEAQ come from the germline V gene. The CDR3 nucleotides are TGTGCCAGCAGCTTCGGAGACACCCTACGCGCAGATACGCAGTATTTT. Translating gives CASSFGDTLRADTQYF.

CDR3 sequence: CASSIGTDGYTF. CDR3 nucleotides: TGTGCCAGTAGTATAGGAACAGATGGCTACACCTTC. V is TRBV19 and J is TRBJ1-2, with D uncertain. CDR1 and CDR2 (germline): LNHDA, SQIVND (reference sequence). This CDR3 is 12 amino acids long. Trimming took off 1 base at V and 6 bases at J, with 6 bases between the two ends.

This chain links TRBV4-1 with TRBJ2-1; 12 bases agree with TRBD2. The CDR3 runs 17 residues. In germline, CDR1 is MGHRA, CDR2 YSYEKL. Trimming at V came to 4 bases and at J to 4 bases, leaving 8 bases not matched to a gene. CDR3 sequence: CASSLRTSGELYNEQFF. CDR3 nucleotide sequence: TGCGCCAGCAGCCTCCGGACTAGCGGGGAACTTTACAATGAGCAGTTCTTC.

The chain combines TRBV5-8 with TRBJ1-1, with 10 bases fitting TRBD1. The CDR3 extends over 12 amino acids. V trimming: 8 bases; J trimming: 4 bases; junction bases outside the gene matches: 2. The germline gives CDR1 SGHTS, CDR2 YDEGEE. The CDR3 spells CARGQGFTEAFF. CDR3 in DNA: TGTGCCAGGGGACAGGGGTTCACTGAAGCTTTCTTT.

The genes are TRBV7-9 and TRBJ1-2; the match to TRBD1 covers 8 bases. This CDR3 is built from 15 residues. Looked up from germline, CDR1 is SEHNR and CDR2 is FQNEAQ (reference sequence). Trimming took 5 bases from V and 6 from J; bases not matched to a gene: 11. CDR3 sequence reads: CASSPSAGGANGYTF. DNA of the CDR3: TGTGCCAGCAGCCCGAGTGCAGGGGGCGCAAATGGCTACACCTTC.

This chain joins TRBV29-1 and TRBJ1-2; TRBD1 matches at 7 bases. This CDR3 has 13 residues. Germline loops: CDR1 SQVTM, CDR2 ANQGSEA. J was trimmed by 0 bases and V by 7 bases; bases with no gene match: 5. The CDR3 here is CSAGGRTNYGYTF. CDR3 sequence (DNA): TGCAGCGCAGGGGGACGCACTAACTATGGCTACACCTTC.

This chain uses TRBV5-5 with TRBJ1-5, with 11 bases fitting TRBD1. The CDR3 loop spans 15 amino acids. J gave up 6 bases and V 0 bases, and 2 bases lay outside the gene matches. Germline V gives CDR1 SGHKS, CDR2 YYEKEE (reference sequence). CDR3 sequence: CASSLGTGGGQPQHF. The CDR3 DNA reads TGTGCCAGCAGCTTGGGGACAGGGGGCGGTCAGCCCCAGCATTTT.

The chain combines TRBV11-2 with TRBJ1-5, with D unclear. This CDR3 comprises 15 residues. Trimming pared 2 bases from V and 8 bases from J, leaving 16 bases between. The V gene's germline CDR1 is SGHAT and CDR2 FQNNGV. CDR3 coding DNA: TGTGCCAGCAGCTTATCAGGCGGACCCGAAGAGCCCCAGCATTTT. It translates to CASSLSGGPEEPQHF.